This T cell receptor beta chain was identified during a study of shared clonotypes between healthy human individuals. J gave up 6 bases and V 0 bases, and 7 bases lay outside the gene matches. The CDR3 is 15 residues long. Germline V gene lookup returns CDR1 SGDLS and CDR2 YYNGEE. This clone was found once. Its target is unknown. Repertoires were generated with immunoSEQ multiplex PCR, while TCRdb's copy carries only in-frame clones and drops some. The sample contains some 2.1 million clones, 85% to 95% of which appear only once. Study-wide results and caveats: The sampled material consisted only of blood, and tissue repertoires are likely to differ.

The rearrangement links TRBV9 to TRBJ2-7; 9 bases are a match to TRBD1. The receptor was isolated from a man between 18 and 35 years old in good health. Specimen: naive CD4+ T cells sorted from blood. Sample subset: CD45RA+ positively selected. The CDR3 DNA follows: TGTGCCAGCAGCGTAGGTGGAACAGGGGGCGGCGAGCAGTACTTC. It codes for CASSVGGTGGGEQYF.